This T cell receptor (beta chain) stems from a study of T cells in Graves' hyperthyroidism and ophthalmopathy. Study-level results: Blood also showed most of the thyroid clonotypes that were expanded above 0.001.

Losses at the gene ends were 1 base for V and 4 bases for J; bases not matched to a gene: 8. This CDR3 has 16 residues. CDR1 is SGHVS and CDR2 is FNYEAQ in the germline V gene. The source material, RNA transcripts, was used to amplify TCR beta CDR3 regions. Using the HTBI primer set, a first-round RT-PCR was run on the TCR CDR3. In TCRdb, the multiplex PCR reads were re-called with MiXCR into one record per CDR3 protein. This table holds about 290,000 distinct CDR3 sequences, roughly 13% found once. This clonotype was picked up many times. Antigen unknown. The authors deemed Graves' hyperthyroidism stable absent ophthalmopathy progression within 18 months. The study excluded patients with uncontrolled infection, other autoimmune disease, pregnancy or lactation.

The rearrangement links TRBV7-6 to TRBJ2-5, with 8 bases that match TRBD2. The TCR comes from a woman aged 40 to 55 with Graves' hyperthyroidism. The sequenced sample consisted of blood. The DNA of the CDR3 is TGTGCCAGCAGCTTAGACCCCGGGAGGGCCCGAGAGACCCAGTACTTC. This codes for CASSLDPGRARETQYF. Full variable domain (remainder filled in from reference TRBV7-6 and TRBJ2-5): GAGVSQSPRYKVTKRGQDVALRCDPISGHVSLYWYRQALGQGPEFLTYFNYEAQQDKSGLPNDRFSAERPEGSISTLTIQRTEQRDSAMYRCASSLDPGRARETQYFGPGTRLLVL.